These 17 T cell receptor beta chains came from one sample sequenced in a study of T cell responses to AZD1222 COVID-19 vaccine. The repertoire was sequenced with immunoSEQ multiplex PCR; TCRdb's copy has only in-frame clones and lacks some. The data show around 120,000 clones, more than 85% seen once. Sequenced material: peripheral blood, taken on day 0 of AZD1222 vaccination. The receptor source for this set is an adult in good health.

The gene calls are TRBV11-3 and TRBJ2-7; D uncertain. The V end lost 5 bases, the J end lost 4 bases, and 9 bases lay between the germline ends. This CDR3 spans 12 amino acids. Per the germline V gene, CDR1 is SGHNT and CDR2 is YENEEA. CDR3 coding DNA: TGTGCCAGCAGCAAGGGTGAATACGAGCAGTACTTC. Translation gives CASSKGEYEQYF.

The J gene is TRBJ1-2, the V gene TRBV6-4; TRBD1 agrees at 10 bases. After removal of 2 bases from V and 4 bases from J, the junction contained 13 bases not matched to a gene. The V gene's germline CDR1 is MRHNA and CDR2 SNTAGT. The CDR3 totals 18 residues. CDR3 DNA: TGTGCCAGCAGTGACGTTTGGCGACAGGGGGCCGAAGGCTATGGCTACACCTTC. Amino acids: CASSDVWRQGAEGYGYTF.

V usage is TRBV7-6 and J usage is TRBJ2-1; 7 bases are shared with TRBD1. The CDR3 extends over 19 amino acids. Per germline, CDR1 SGHVS and CDR2 FNYEAQ. Unmatched junction bases numbered 19, after V lost 3 bases and J lost 5 bases. The CDR3 DNA reads TGTGCCAGCAGCTTTCTCCCGAGGGGGCGCGGATGGGGGAACAATGAGCAGTTCTTC. As protein: CASSFLPRGRGWGNNEQFF.

This chain uses TRBV3-1 (or the pseudogene TRBV3-2) with TRBJ2-1, with D unclear. CDR1 is LGHDT and CDR2 is YNNKEL in the germline V gene (reference sequence). Trimming took 1 base from V and 2 from J, leaving 12 bases between them. This CDR3 region has 16 residues. DNA for the CDR3: TGTGCCAGCAGCCAAGTCTCTTTCCCTCCCTACAATGAGCAGTTCTTC. Its protein is CASSQVSFPPYNEQFF.

CDR3 loop: CSASKRGTFYEQYF. In DNA, the CDR3 is TGCAGTGCTAGTAAAAGAGGGACCTTCTACGAGCAGTACTTC. The chain has TRBV20-1 and TRBJ2-7; D possibly uses TRBD1 or TRBD2 (5 bases each). CDR1 and CDR2 (germline): DFQATT, SNEGSKA (reference sequence). With 3 bases removed from V and 3 bases from J, the gap between germline ends came to 15 bases. The CDR3 runs to 14 residues.

This chain links TRBV7-2 with TRBJ2-1; D might be TRBD2 (7 bases). Germline V gene lookup returns CDR1 SGHTA and CDR2 FQGNSA. The CDR3 has 16 amino acids. V was clipped by 4 bases and J by 6 bases, with 19 bases between them. The CDR3, as DNA: TGTGCCAGCAGCTCCGCCTTGGGGGGGCTAGGCAATGAGCAGTTCTTC. Protein sequence: CASSSALGGLGNEQFF. Filled out from reference TRBV7-2 and TRBJ2-1, the complete variable domain reads GAGVSQSPSNKVTEKGKDVELRCDPISGHTALYWYRQSLGQGLEFLIYFQGNSAPDKSGLPSDRFSAERTGGSVSTLTIQRTQQEDSAVYLCASSSALGGLGNEQFFGPGTRLTVL.

The genes are TRBV7-6 and TRBJ1-5; D perhaps matches TRBD1 (6 bases). The CDR3 extends over 17 amino acids. With 1 base removed from V and 2 bases from J, the gap between germline ends came to 15 bases. CDR1 is SGHVS, CDR2 FNYEAQ, per germline. The CDR3 loop is CASSLGSGAAGNQPQHF. CDR3 sequence (DNA): TGTGCCAGCAGCTTAGGCTCAGGGGCGGCTGGCAATCAGCCCCAGCATTTT.

This rearrangement joins TRBV6-5 to TRBJ1-3; D is unclear. CDR3 length: 15 amino acids. The germline V and J ends were trimmed by 4 bases and 0 bases, with 10 bases remaining between them. Germline V CDR1 and CDR2: MNHEY, SVGAGI. Written as DNA, the CDR3 is TGTGCCAGCAGTTCAGGATCCAACTCTGGAAACACCATATATTTT. Translation: CASSSGSNSGNTIYF.

This clone showed up just a few times. The chain joins TRBV30 to TRBJ1-1; D is perhaps TRBD1 (5 bases). The CDR3 extends over 15 amino acids. From germline, CDR1 is GTSNPN and CDR2 SVGIG (reference sequence). V gave up 0 bases and J gave up 7 bases, with 18 bases separating them. CDR3 protein: CAWSVNVGRANEAFF. The CDR3 nucleotides read TGTGCCTGGAGTGTAAACGTCGGCAGGGCGAATGAAGCTTTCTTT.

The rearrangement uses TRBV4-2 and TRBJ2-7; the match to TRBD2 covers 8 bases. This CDR3 region has 13 residues. Germline assignment: CDR1 LGHNA and CDR2 YNFKEQ. With V trimmed by 1 base and J by 8 bases, 4 bases remained unmatched. The CDR3 DNA follows: TGTGCCAGCAGCCAAGGGGTTAGCGGGAAGCAGTACTTC. The encoded protein is CASSQGVSGKQYF.

The CDR3 protein is CARSLLGVNRGLFQRYGYTF. CDR3 sequence (DNA): TGTGCCAGAAGCTTGTTGGGGGTAAACAGGGGGCTTTTCCAACGCTATGGCTACACCTTC. This chain connects TRBV5-3 to TRBJ1-2; 9 nucleotides match TRBD1. TRBV5-3 is recorded as an ORF, its role being uncertain. The V gene end was trimmed by 1 base and the J gene end by 4 bases; junction bases not matched to a gene: 20. The CDR3 is 20 residues long.

V is TRBV4-3 and J is TRBJ2-1; 7 bases are shared with TRBD2. There are 13 residues in the CDR3. V lost 2 bases, J lost 9 bases, and 4 bases stayed unmatched. CDR1 is LGHNA and CDR2 is YSLEER in the germline V gene. CDR3 in DNA: TGCGCCAGCAGCCAAATTCGGGGGGTTGAGCAGTTCTTC. Translating it yields CASSQIRGVEQFF.

This chain links TRBV4-2 with TRBJ2-7; D tentatively reads TRBD1 or TRBD2 (5 bases each). The ends were cut back, 1 base at V and 1 base at J, with 17 bases in the middle. The germline V gene has CDR1 LGHNA and CDR2 YNFKEQ. There are 17 residues in the CDR3. DNA for the CDR3: TGTGCCAGCAGCCAAGCAGTGGGACCAGAGTTATCCTACGAGCAGTACTTC. As protein: CASSQAVGPELSYEQYF.

The rearrangement links TRBV2 to TRBJ1-3; 9 bases map to TRBD1. V lost 5 bases, J lost 2 bases, and 4 bases stayed unmatched. The germline CDR1 and CDR2 sequences are SNHLY and FYNNEI. This CDR3 has 15 residues. This CDR3 is CASSLQGATGNTIYF. The DNA of the CDR3 is TGTGCCAGCAGTTTACAGGGGGCTACTGGAAACACCATATATTTT.

This chain connects TRBV29-1 to TRBJ1-2, with TRBD1 identical over 12 bases. The CDR3 consists of 16 residues. J was trimmed by 4 bases and V by 7 bases; bases with no gene match: 13. Germline lookup yields CDR1 SQVTM and CDR2 ANQGSEA. The CDR3, as DNA: TGCAGCGCCTCCGCCCCGGGACAGGGGGCTTCCTATGGCTACACCTTC. Its protein product is CSASAPGQGASYGYTF.

The genes are TRBV2 and TRBJ1-4; no reliable D call. The CDR3 has 15 residues. CDR1 is SNHLY, CDR2 FYNNEI, per germline. Deletions cut 3 bases from V and 7 bases from J, with 15 bases between. As DNA, the CDR3 is TGTGCCAGCAGTGAGGGTGGCAGGCTGACTGAAAAACTGTTTTTT. Protein product: CASSEGGRLTEKLFF.

The gene calls are TRBV2 and TRBJ2-3; D ambiguous. There are 14 residues in the CDR3. Trimming pared 6 bases from V and 2 bases from J, leaving 12 bases between. Germline loops: CDR1 SNHLY, CDR2 FYNNEI. In nucleotides, the CDR3 is TGTGCCAGCAGCCTCGCCCTAAACACAGATACGCAGTATTTT. The encoded protein is CASSLALNTDTQYF.